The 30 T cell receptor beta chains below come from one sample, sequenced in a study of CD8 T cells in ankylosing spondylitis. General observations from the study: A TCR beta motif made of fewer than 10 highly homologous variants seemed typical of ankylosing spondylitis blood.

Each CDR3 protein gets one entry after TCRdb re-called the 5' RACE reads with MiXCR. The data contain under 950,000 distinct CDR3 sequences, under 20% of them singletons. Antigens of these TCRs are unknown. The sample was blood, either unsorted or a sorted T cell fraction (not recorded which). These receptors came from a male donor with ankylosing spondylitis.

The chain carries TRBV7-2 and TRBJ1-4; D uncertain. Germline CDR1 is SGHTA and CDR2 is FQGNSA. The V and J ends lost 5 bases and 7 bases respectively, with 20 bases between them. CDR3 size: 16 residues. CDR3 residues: CASSPIGTSSPEKLFF. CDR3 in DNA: TGTGCCAGCAGCCCCATAGGTACAAGCTCGCCTGAAAAACTGTTTTTT.

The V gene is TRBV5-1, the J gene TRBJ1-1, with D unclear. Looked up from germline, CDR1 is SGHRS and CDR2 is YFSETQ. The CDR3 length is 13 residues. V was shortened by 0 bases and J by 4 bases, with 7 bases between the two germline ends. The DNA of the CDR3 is TGCGCCAGCAGCTTGGTTGACGGCACTGAAGCTTTCTTT. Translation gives CASSLVDGTEAFF.

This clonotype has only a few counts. The CDR3 sequence is CSASDPNHYEQYF. The CDR3 nucleotides read TGCAGTGCTTCCGATCCAAACCATTACGAGCAGTACTTC. The J gene is TRBJ2-7, the V gene TRBV20-1; D remains ambiguous. Between the trimmed V and J ends, which lost 5 bases and 4 bases, there was a span of 15 bases. There are 13 residues in the CDR3. Germline lookup yields CDR1 DFQATT and CDR2 SNEGSKA (reference sequence).

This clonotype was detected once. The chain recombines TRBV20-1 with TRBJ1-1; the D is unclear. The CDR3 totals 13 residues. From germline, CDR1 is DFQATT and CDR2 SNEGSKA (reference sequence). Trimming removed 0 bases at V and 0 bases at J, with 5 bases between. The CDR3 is CSARDRLNTEAFF. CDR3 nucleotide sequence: TGCAGTGCTAGAGACAGACTGAACACTGAAGCTTTCTTT.

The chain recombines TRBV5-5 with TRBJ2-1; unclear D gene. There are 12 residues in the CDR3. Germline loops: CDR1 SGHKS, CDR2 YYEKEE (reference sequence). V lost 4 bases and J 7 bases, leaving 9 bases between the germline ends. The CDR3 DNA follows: TGTGCCAGCAGCACAAGCCCGAATGAGCAGTTCTTC. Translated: CASSTSPNEQFF.

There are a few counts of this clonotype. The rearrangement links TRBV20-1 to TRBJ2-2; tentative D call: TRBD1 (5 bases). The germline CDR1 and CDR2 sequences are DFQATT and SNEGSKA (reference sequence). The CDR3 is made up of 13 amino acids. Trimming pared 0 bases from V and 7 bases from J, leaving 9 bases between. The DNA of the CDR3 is TGCAGTGCTAGAGACCAGGGCATCGGGGAGCTGTTTTTT. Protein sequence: CSARDQGIGELFF.

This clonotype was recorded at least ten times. The CDR3 here is CASSQAGLTSGRSHEQYF. CDR3 DNA: TGTGCCAGCAGCCAAGCCGGTTTGACTAGCGGGAGGAGCCACGAGCAGTACTTC. The V call is TRBV4-2, the J call TRBJ2-7, with TRBD2 matching 13 bases. CDR3 length: 18 amino acids. With 1 base clipped from V and 5 bases from J, the junction kept 11 bases outside the gene matches. The germline gives CDR1 LGHNA, CDR2 YNFKEQ.

The CDR3: CASSPSGTGVGEQYF. The DNA for the CDR3 is TGTGCCAGCAGCCCCTCCGGGACAGGGGTAGGCGAGCAGTACTTC. The V and J genes are TRBV11-2 and TRBJ2-7; TRBD1 agrees at 10 bases. This CDR3 has 15 residues. V dropped 5 bases and J dropped 6; count of bases not matched to a gene: 10. CDR1 and CDR2 (germline): SGHAT, FQNNGV.

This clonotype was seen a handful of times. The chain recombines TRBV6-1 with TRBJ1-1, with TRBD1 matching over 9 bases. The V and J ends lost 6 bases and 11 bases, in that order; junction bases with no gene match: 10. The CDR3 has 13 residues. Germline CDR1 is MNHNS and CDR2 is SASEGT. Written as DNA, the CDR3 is TGTGCCAGCAGCTCGGGACAGGGTGTTGGCGCTTTCTTT. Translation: CASSSGQGVGAFF.

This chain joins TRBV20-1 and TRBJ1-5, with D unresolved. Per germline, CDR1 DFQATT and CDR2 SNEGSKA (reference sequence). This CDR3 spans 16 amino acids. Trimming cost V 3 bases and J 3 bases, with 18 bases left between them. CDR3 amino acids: CSARNPHEAANQPQHF. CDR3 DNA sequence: TGCAGTGCTAGGAACCCCCATGAGGCAGCCAATCAGCCCCAGCATTTT.

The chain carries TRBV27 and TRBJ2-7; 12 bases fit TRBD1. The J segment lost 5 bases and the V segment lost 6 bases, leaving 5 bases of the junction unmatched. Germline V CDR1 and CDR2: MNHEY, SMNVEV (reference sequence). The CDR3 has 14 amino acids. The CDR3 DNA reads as TGTGCCAGCAGCCCCGGGACAGGGGGCAACGAGCAGTACTTC. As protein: CASSPGTGGNEQYF.

This chain's CDR3 is CASSPQGAGQPQHF. CDR3 nucleotides: TGTGCCAGCAGCCCACAGGGGGCAGGCCAGCCCCAGCATTTT. The rearrangement uses TRBV7-6 and TRBJ1-5; 9 bases align to TRBD1. CDR1 and CDR2 (germline): SGHVS, FNYEAQ. Unmatched junction bases numbered 6, after V lost 5 bases and J lost 7 bases. This CDR3 is built from 14 residues.

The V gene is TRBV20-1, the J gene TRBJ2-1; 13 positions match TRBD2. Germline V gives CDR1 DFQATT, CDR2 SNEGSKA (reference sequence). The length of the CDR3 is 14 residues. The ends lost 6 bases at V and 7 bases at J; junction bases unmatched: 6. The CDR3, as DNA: TGCAGTGCCAAACTAGCGGGGGGGCCTAATGAGCAGTTCTTC. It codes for CSAKLAGGPNEQFF.

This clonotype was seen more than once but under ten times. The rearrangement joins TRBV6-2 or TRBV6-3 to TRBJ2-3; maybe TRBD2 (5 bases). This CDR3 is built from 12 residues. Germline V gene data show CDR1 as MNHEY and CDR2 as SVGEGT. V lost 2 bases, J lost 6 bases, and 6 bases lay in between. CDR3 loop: CASSYPGDTQYF. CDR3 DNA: TGTGCCAGCAGTTACCCGGGGGATACGCAGTATTTT.

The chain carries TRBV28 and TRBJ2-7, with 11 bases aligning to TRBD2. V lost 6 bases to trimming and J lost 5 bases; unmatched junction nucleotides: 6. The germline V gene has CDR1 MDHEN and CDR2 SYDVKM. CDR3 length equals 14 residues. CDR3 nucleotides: TGTGCCAGCAGGGATAGCGGGGGGGCCCACGAGCAGTACTTC. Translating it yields CASRDSGGAHEQYF.

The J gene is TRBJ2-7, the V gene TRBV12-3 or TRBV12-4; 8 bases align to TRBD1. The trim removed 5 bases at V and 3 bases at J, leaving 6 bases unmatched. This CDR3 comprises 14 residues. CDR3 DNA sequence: TGTGCCAGCAGTGCCCTAGGACAGGGCTACGAGCAGTACTTC. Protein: CASSALGQGYEQYF.

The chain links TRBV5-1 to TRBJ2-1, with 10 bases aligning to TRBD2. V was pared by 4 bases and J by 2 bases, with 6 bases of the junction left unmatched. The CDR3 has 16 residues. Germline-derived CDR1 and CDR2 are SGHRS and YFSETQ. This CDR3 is CASSPELAGTYNEQFF. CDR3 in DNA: TGCGCCAGCAGCCCCGAACTAGCGGGGACCTACAATGAGCAGTTCTTC. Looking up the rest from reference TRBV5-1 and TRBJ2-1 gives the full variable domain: KAGVTQTPRYLIKTRGQQVTLSCSPISGHRSVSWYQQTPGQGLQFLFEYFSETQRNKGNFPGRFSGRQFSNSRSEMNVSTLELGDSALYLCASSPELAGTYNEQFFGPGTRLTVL.

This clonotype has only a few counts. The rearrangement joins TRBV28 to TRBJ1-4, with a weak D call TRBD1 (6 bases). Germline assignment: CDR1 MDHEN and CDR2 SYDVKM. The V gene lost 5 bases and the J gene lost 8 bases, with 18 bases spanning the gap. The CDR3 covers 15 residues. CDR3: CASSLLAGGAEKLFF. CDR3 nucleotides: TGTGCCAGCAGTCTGCTAGCCGGGGGCGCGGAAAAACTGTTTTTT.

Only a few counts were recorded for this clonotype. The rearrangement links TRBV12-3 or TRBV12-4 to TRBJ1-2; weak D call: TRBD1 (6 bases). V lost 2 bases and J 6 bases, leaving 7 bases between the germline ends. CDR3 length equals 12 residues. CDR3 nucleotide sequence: TGTGCCAGCAGTTTATGGGACAATGGCTACACCTTC. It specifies CASSLWDNGYTF.

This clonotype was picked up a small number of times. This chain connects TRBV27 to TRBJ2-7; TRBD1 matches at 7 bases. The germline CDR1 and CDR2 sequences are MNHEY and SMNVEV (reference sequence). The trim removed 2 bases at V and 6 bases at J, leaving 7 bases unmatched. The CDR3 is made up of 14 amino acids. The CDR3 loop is CASSLNLAGGEQYF. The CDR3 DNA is TGTGCCAGCAGTTTAAATTTGGCAGGGGGCGAGCAGTACTTC.

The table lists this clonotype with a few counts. This CDR3 is CASSPSGGRYEQYF. For the CDR3, the DNA is TGTGCCAGCAGCCCTAGCGGGGGAAGGTACGAGCAGTACTTC. The J gene is TRBJ2-7, the V gene TRBV6-1, with TRBD2 matching 10 bases. The CDR3 totals 14 residues. Germline loops: CDR1 MNHNS, CDR2 SASEGT. V was clipped by 6 bases and J by 4 bases; unmatched bases: 6.

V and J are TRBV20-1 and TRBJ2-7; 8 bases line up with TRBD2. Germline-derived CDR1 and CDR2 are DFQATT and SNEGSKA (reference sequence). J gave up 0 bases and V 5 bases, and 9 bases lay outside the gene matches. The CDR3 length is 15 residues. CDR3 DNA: TGCAGTGCTCCCCAACTAGCGGAGAGCTCCTACGAGCAGTACTTC. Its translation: CSAPQLAESSYEQYF.

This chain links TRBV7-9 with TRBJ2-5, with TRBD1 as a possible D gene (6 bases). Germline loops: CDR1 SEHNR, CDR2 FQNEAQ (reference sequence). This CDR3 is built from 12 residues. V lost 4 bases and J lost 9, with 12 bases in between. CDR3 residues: CASSYPGGPQYF. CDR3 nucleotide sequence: TGTGCCAGCAGCTACCCTGGGGGCCCCCAGTACTTC.

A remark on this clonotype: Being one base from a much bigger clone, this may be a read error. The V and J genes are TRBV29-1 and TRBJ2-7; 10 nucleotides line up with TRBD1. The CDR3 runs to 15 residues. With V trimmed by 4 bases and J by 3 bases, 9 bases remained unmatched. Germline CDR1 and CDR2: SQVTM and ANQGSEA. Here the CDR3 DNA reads TGCAGCGTTGCAACCGTGACAGGGGGCAACTACGAGCAGTACTTC. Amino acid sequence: CSVATVTGGNYEQYF.

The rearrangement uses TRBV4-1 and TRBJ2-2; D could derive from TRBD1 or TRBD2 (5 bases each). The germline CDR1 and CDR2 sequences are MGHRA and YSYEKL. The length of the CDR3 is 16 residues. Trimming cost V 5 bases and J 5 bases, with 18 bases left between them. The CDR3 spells CASSYAGQRRTGELFF. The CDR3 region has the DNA TGCGCCAGCAGCTACGCAGGGCAACGGAGGACCGGGGAGCTGTTTTTT.

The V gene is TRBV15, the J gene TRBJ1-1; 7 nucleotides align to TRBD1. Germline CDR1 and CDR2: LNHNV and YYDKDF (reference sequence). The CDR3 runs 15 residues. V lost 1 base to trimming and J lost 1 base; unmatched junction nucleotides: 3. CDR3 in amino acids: CATSRGGQANTEAFF. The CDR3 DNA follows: TGTGCCACCAGCAGAGGCGGACAGGCGAACACTGAAGCTTTCTTT.

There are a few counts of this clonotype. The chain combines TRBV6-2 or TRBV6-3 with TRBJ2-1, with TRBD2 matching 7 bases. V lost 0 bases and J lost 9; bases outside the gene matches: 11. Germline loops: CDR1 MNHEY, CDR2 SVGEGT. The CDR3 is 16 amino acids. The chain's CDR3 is CASSYSSGRASGEQFF. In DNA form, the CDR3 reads TGTGCCAGCAGTTACTCTAGTGGGAGGGCCTCCGGTGAGCAGTTCTTC.

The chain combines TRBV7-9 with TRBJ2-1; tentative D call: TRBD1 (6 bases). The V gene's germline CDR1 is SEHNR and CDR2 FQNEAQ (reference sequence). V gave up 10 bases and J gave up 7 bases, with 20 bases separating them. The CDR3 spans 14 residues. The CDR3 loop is CATSRGSGSNEQFF. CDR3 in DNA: TGTGCCACCTCAAGGGGGAGTGGTAGTAATGAGCAGTTCTTC. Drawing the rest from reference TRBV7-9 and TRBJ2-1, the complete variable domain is DTGVSQNPRHKITKRGQNVTFRCDPISEHNRLYWYRQTLGQGPEFLTYFQNEAQLEKSRLLSDRFSAERPKGSFSTLEIQRTEQGDSAMYLCATSRGSGSNEQFFGPGTRLTVL.

The CDR3 region is CASSLAGGVETQYF. Written as DNA, the CDR3 is TGTGCCAGCAGCTTAGCGGGAGGGGTAGAGACCCAGTACTTC. The J gene is TRBJ2-5, the V gene TRBV7-6; the match to TRBD2 covers 7 bases. The germline gives CDR1 SGHVS, CDR2 FNYEAQ. The CDR3 length is 14 residues. V lost 0 bases to trimming and J lost 4 bases; unmatched junction nucleotides: 2. Full variable domain (rest looked up from reference TRBV7-6 and TRBJ2-5): GAGVSQSPRYKVTKRGQDVALRCDPISGHVSLYWYRQALGQGPEFLTYFNYEAQQDKSGLPNDRFSAERPEGSISTLTIQRTEQRDSAMYRCASSLAGGVETQYFGPGTRLLVL.

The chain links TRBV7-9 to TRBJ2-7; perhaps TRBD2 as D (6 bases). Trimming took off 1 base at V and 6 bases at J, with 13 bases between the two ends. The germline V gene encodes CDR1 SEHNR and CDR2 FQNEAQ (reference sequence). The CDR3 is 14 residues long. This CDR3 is CASSLEAAGSEQYF. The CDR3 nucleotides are TGTGCCAGCAGCTTAGAGGCGGCGGGGTCCGAGCAGTACTTC.